This T cell receptor (beta chain) comes out of a study of blood T cell repertoires in COVID-19. About the research overall: The United States, Italy and Spain supplied acute and convalescent COVID-19 samples. The cDNA or gDNA used as material had been derived from T cells, B-cell-depleted T cells, or PBMCs.

The age range of participants was about 18 to 90 years, with residence in fewer than 25 US areas. V dropped 5 bases and J dropped 5; count of bases not matched to a gene: 17. CDR1 and CDR2 from the germline V gene are SGHTA and FQGNSA. This CDR3 spans 19 amino acids. As handled by the study authors: Amplifying reference gene primers gave estimates of nucleated cell counts. The table came from immunoSEQ multiplex PCR; TCRdb's copy has only in-frame clones and leaves some out. V, J and clone size were drawn from that table, and D and trimming were deduced from the DNA. This table has roughly 190,000 clones, roughly four fifths appearing once.

The specimen sequenced was PBMCs or T cells enriched from blood (not recorded which). V usage is TRBV7-2 and J usage is TRBJ2-5; 13 nucleotides line up with TRBD2. The clonotype comes from a man in his forties who had recovered from COVID-19. The DNA of the CDR3 is TGTGCCAGCAGCGTTACTAGCGGGAGGGCTCTTGGATCGGGGGAGACCCAGTACTTC. Translating gives CASSVTSGRALGSGETQYF.